The 10 T cell receptor beta chains reported below all come from one sample, sequenced in a study of T cells in Graves' hyperthyroidism and ophthalmopathy. Researchers took RNA transcripts and amplified the TCR beta CDR3 regions from them. Carried out on the TCR CDR3, a first-round RT-PCR used the HTBI primer set. TCRdb re-called the multiplex PCR reads with MiXCR, one entry per CDR3 protein. The sample records over 550,000 distinct CDR3 sequences, over 15% being singletons. Material: blood. The receptor source for this set is a young woman with Graves' hyperthyroidism.

In its sample, this clonotype was seen many times. The rearrangement joins TRBV3-1 to TRBJ2-3; D gene ambiguous. The CDR3 is 12 residues long. V lost 2 bases to trimming and J lost 6 bases, with 6 bases between them. Germline CDR1 LGHDT, CDR2 YNNKEL (reference sequence). This CDR3 is CASSQLGDTQYF. The CDR3 region has the DNA TGTGCCAGCAGCCAACTTGGTGATACGCAGTATTTT.

The rearrangement uses TRBV5-1 and TRBJ1-2; TRBD1 is a possible D gene (5 bases). V was trimmed by 2 bases and J by 4 bases, leaving 12 bases between them. From germline, CDR1 is SGHRS and CDR2 YFSETQ. This CDR3 is 14 amino acids long. As DNA, the CDR3 is TGCGCCAGCAGCTTCTGGAGTCAGGGCTATGGCTACACCTTC. Its protein is CASSFWSQGYGYTF.

This clonotype was recorded many times. The chain carries TRBV3-1 and TRBJ2-7, with a weak D call TRBD2 (6 bases). The CDR3 is 14 residues long. CDR1 LGHDT and CDR2 YNNKEL come from the germline V gene (reference sequence). V was cut by 3 bases and J by 2 bases, with 11 bases left in between. The CDR3 spells CASSQEGSAYEQYF. The CDR3 DNA reads TGTGCCAGCAGCCAGGAGGGGTCTGCCTACGAGCAGTACTTC.

The J gene is TRBJ2-3, the V gene TRBV5-1; 12 bases align to TRBD2. Trimming cost V 0 bases and J 4 bases; bases outside gene matches: 3. CDR1 is SGHRS and CDR2 is YFSETQ in the germline V gene. The CDR3 sequence is 16 residues long. The DNA for the CDR3 is TGCGCCAGCAGCTTGGGACTAGCGGGAGTACCAGATACGCAGTATTTT. Amino acid sequence: CASSLGLAGVPDTQYF. Full variable domain (missing parts from reference TRBV5-1 and TRBJ2-3): KAGVTQTPRYLIKTRGQQVTLSCSPISGHRSVSWYQQTPGQGLQFLFEYFSETQRNKGNFPGRFSGRQFSNSRSEMNVSTLELGDSALYLCASSLGLAGVPDTQYFGPGTRLTVL.

This clonotype turned up a few times. The genes are TRBV6-1 and TRBJ2-1; 12 positions agree with TRBD2. There are 15 residues in the CDR3. Germline CDR1 is MNHNS and CDR2 is SASEGT. Unmatched junction bases numbered 9, after V lost 5 bases and J lost 10 bases. Here the CDR3 reads CASSLRLAGEGEQFF. In nucleotides, the CDR3 is TGTGCCAGCAGTCTGCGACTAGCGGGAGAGGGGGAGCAGTTCTTC.

Turning to this clonotype: The junction departs from germline at one end; a sequencing error may be responsible. V is TRBV3-1 and J is TRBJ2-1; either TRBD1 or TRBD2 may supply D (7 bases each). This CDR3 spans 15 amino acids. Germline CDR1 is LGHDT and CDR2 is YNNKEL (reference sequence). The CDR3 is CASSLQGGLYNDQFF. The CDR3 region has the DNA TGTGCCAGCAGCCTCCAGGGGGGGCTCTACAATGATCAGTTCTTC.

There are a few counts of this clonotype. The V call is TRBV27, the J call TRBJ1-4; perhaps TRBD1 as D (5 bases). The ends were cut back, 3 bases at V and 4 bases at J, with 15 bases in the middle. CDR1 MNHEY and CDR2 SMNVEV come from the germline V gene (reference sequence). This CDR3 comprises 16 residues. Written as DNA, the CDR3 is TGTGCCAGCAGTTTCCACCCTAGGGGTATTAATGAAAAACTGTTTTTT. It yields the protein CASSFHPRGINEKLFF.

This clonotype was counted ten times or more. The rearrangement joins TRBV11-2 to TRBJ1-5, with 8 positions matching TRBD1. The V gene's germline CDR1 is SGHAT and CDR2 FQNNGV. V trimming: 0 bases; J trimming: 5 bases; junction bases outside the gene matches: 15. This CDR3 has 19 amino acids. CDR3 in amino acids: CASSLDGQGLLGGHQPQHF. The CDR3 coding sequence is TGTGCCAGCAGCTTAGATGGACAGGGCCTTTTGGGGGGGCATCAGCCCCAGCATTTT.

The V and J genes are TRBV11-3 and TRBJ2-1; TRBD2 might be the D (6 bases). The CDR3 consists of 16 residues. Germline V gene lookup returns CDR1 SGHNT and CDR2 YENEEA. Trimming cost V 1 base and J 0 bases, with 10 bases left between them. This CDR3 is CASSLGGVVSYNEQFF. In DNA, the CDR3 is TGTGCCAGCAGCTTAGGGGGGGTAGTCTCCTACAATGAGCAGTTCTTC.

The table lists this clonotype with many counts. The chain joins TRBV7-2 to TRBJ2-7; 7 positions match TRBD2. CDR1 and CDR2 from the germline V gene are SGHTA and FQGNSA. Trimming cost V 2 bases and J 0 bases; bases outside gene matches: 4. The CDR3 loop spans 15 amino acids. The CDR3 DNA is TGTGCCAGCAGCTTAAGCGGGGCAACCTCCTACGAGCAGTACTTC. Translation gives CASSLSGATSYEQYF.